The next 20 T cell receptor beta chains were all read from a single sample in a study of CXCR3-negative and CXCR3-positive naive CD8 T cells (dated by TCRdb to about 2019). What the work shows at the level of the full study, not this receptor alone: Compared with CXCR3-negative naive cells, CXCR3-positive naive cells had TRB CDR3s with higher hydrophobicity (lower Kidera factor 4), lower energy, and higher strength and volume indices.

For these TCRs, the target antigens are not known. TCRdb lists the instrument as NextSeq 550. The Human TCR Profiling Kit (MiLaboratory) was used to prepare UMI-labeled 5' RACE TRB cDNA libraries. TCRdb reprocessed the reads and provides one entry for every CDR3 protein sequence; no DNA is given. The table kept for this sample lists about 60,000 distinct CDR3 sequences. The leading ten clones occupy about 0.49% of the sample. Material: naive CXCR3+ CD8+ T cells from blood. The cell subset or site tag for this specimen amounts to: CD45RO-CCR7+CD27+CD95- naive CD8+ T cells expressing CXCR3 (TNR3+). Receptors originate from a human donor in good health. Some clones in this sample may be carry-over from other donors' samples.

The V call is TRBV6-5, the J call TRBJ1-2; TCRdb names TRBD1, which stays unverified in the absence of DNA. The CDR3 is made up of 15 amino acids. CDR1 and CDR2 (germline): MNHEY, SVGAGI. The CDR3 spells CASSYQITGTGGYTF.

The rearrangement joins TRBV4-3 to TRBJ1-1; TCRdb designates TRBD1, a call that cannot be tested without DNA. Germline CDR1 and CDR2: LGHNA and YSLEER. The CDR3 consists of 16 residues. The CDR3 protein is CASSQDSQGANTEAFF.

The CDR3 sequence: CASSLAPGRLDEQYF. This chain joins TRBV12-3 or TRBV12-4 and TRBJ2-7; TCRdb calls TRBD1, which cannot be checked without DNA. The CDR3 runs to 15 residues.

This chain joins TRBV11-3 and TRBJ2-7; checking the TCRdb D call of TRBD2 is not possible without DNA. Germline V gene lookup returns CDR1 SGHNT and CDR2 YENEEA. The CDR3 contains 12 residues. CDR3 residues: CASSRESYEQYF.

This sequence joins TRBV19 and TRBJ1-1; the TCRdb D gene call, TRBD1, has no DNA to confirm it. In germline, CDR1 is LNHDA, CDR2 SQIVND (reference sequence). The CDR3 extends over 14 amino acids. CDR3 sequence: CASTLRGRGTEAFF.

This chain joins TRBV12-3 or TRBV12-4 and TRBJ2-7; lacking DNA, the TRBD1 call made by TCRdb goes unchecked. The CDR3 is made up of 14 amino acids. The CDR3 loop reads CASSSIMTGKEQYF.

The chain is built from TRBV9 and TRBJ2-7. Per the germline V gene, CDR1 is SGDLS and CDR2 is YYNGEE. The CDR3 has 17 amino acids. CDR3 region: CASSVGRRPDHPYEQYF.

The chain recombines TRBV7-6 with TRBJ1-4; as DNA is missing, the TRBD1 call by TCRdb cannot be tested. Germline values: CDR1 SGHVS, CDR2 FNYEAQ. The CDR3 is 19 amino acids. The CDR3 sequence is CASSSWTGTGVFSPEKLFF. The variable domain in full, with the rest retrieved from reference TRBV7-6 and TRBJ1-4, is GAGVSQSPRYKVTKRGQDVALRCDPISGHVSLYWYRQALGQGPEFLTYFNYEAQQDKSGLPNDRFSAERPEGSISTLTIQRTEQRDSAMYRCASSSWTGTGVFSPEKLFFGSGTQLSVL.

The chain combines TRBV7-3 with TRBJ1-6; without DNA, the TCRdb call of TRBD1 cannot be checked. CDR1 is SGHTA, CDR2 FQGTGA, per germline. The length of the CDR3 is 14 residues. CDR3 protein: CASSPDSYNSPLHF.

The V gene is TRBV9, the J gene TRBJ2-1. The length of the CDR3 is 14 residues. Germline V gene lookup returns CDR1 SGDLS and CDR2 YYNGEE. CDR3 in amino acids: CASSVGQELRVQFF. Based on the CDR3 plus reference TRBV9 and TRBJ2-1, the full variable domain is DSGVTQTPKHLITATGQRVTLRCSPRSGDLSVYWYQQSLDQGLQFLIQYYNGEERAKGNILERFSAQQFPDLHSELNLSSLELGDSALYFCASSVGQELRVQFFGPGTRLTVL.

CDR3 in amino acids: CASSLTDSNTEAFF. The chain combines TRBV12-3 or TRBV12-4 with TRBJ1-1; lacking DNA, the TRBD1 call made by TCRdb goes unchecked. The CDR3 runs to 14 residues.

The genes are TRBV19 and TRBJ1-1; TCRdb designates TRBD1, a call that cannot be tested without DNA. Per the germline V gene, CDR1 is LNHDA and CDR2 is SQIVND (reference sequence). The CDR3 totals 13 residues. This CDR3 is CASSTGGNTEAFF.

V usage is TRBV4-3 and J usage is TRBJ2-3; TCRdb reports TRBD1, a call that lacks DNA to check it against. Germline CDR1 LGHNA, CDR2 YSLEER. The CDR3 sequence is 17 residues long. CDR3: CASSPRGELLYTDTQYF.

V and J are TRBV11-2 and TRBJ1-1. The CDR3 sequence is 15 residues long. Germline V gene data show CDR1 as SGHAT and CDR2 as FQNNGV. The CDR3 region is CASSRPDGRNTEAFF.

This chain joins TRBV12-3 or TRBV12-4 and TRBJ2-3; TCRdb indicates TRBD1, and absent DNA this call remains unverified. This CDR3 has 17 residues. The CDR3 reads CASSSSPGAGTPDTQYF.

This chain uses TRBV4-2 with TRBJ2-7; TCRdb reports TRBD1, a call that lacks DNA to check it against. CDR1 and CDR2 from the germline V gene are LGHNA and YNFKEQ. This CDR3 spans 17 amino acids. The CDR3: CASSQEGGLTGNYEQYF.

The chain carries TRBV19 and TRBJ1-5. Germline CDR1 reads LNHDA; CDR2 reads SQIVND (reference sequence). This CDR3 comprises 15 residues. The CDR3 spells CASTLTGESNQPQHF.

This chain connects TRBV12-3 or TRBV12-4 to TRBJ2-1; TCRdb outputs TRBD2, but without DNA this stays unchecked. The CDR3 has 18 residues. CDR3 protein: CASSLIRTSGESYNEQFF.

The rearrangement uses TRBV28 and TRBJ2-3; TCRdb reports TRBD2, a call that lacks DNA to check it against. The germline CDR1 and CDR2 sequences are MDHEN and SYDVKM. CDR3 length: 17 residues. The CDR3 loop is CASSETRLAGARDTQYF.

The CDR3 spells CASSFDIRGYEQYF. The chain recombines TRBV28 with TRBJ2-7; TCRdb selects TRBD2, and the lack of DNA leaves this call unchecked. This CDR3 is 14 amino acids long. Germline V lookup: CDR1 MDHEN, CDR2 SYDVKM.